Each of the 11 T cell receptor beta chains below was sequenced from the same sample in a study of ipilimumab plus nivolumab after autologous stem cell transplantation. Using immunoSEQ multiplex PCR, the repertoire was profiled, and TCRdb retains in-frame clones only, with some absent. The sample holds about 83,000 clones, around 80% seen once. The source was PBMCs, collected in a trial of ipilimumab plus nivolumab as post-transplant consolidation. The source of these receptors is a male donor with diffuse large B-cell lymphoma.

This clone turned up a few times. The chain uses TRBV11-3 and TRBJ2-3; TRBD1 aligns across 10 bases. The germline V gene encodes CDR1 SGHNT and CDR2 YENEEA. This CDR3 has 15 amino acids. V lost 5 bases to trimming and J lost 2 bases; unmatched junction nucleotides: 4. CDR3 sequence: CASSRGQGTTDTQYF. The CDR3 DNA is TGTGCCAGCAGCCGGGGACAGGGGACCACAGATACGCAGTATTTT.

There are a few counts of this clone. The chain couples TRBV7-2 to TRBJ2-3, with D possibly matching TRBD2 (7 bases). The CDR3 contains 15 residues. CDR1 is SGHTA, CDR2 FQGNSA, per germline. Trimming removed 8 bases from V and 4 bases from J, with 19 bases in between. The CDR3 reads CASAWWGGAADTQYF. CDR3 sequence (DNA): TGTGCCAGCGCATGGTGGGGGGGGGCAGCAGATACGCAGTATTTT.

V usage is TRBV5-1 and J usage is TRBJ1-1; D unclear. This CDR3 region has 16 residues. CDR1 is SGHRS and CDR2 is YFSETQ in the germline V gene. Trimming took off 4 bases at V and 3 bases at J, with 19 bases between the two ends. CDR3 residues: CASSAIRMNGYTEAFF. The CDR3 nucleotides are TGCGCCAGCAGCGCTATCCGGATGAACGGGTACACTGAAGCTTTCTTT.

This rearrangement joins TRBV10-2 to TRBJ2-4, with 10 bases matching TRBD2. This CDR3 is 16 amino acids long. The V gene end was trimmed by 6 bases and the J gene end by 7 bases; junction bases not matched to a gene: 12. Germline V gene data show CDR1 as WSHSY and CDR2 as SAAADI. The DNA for the CDR3 is TGCGCCAGCAGGGACCAGAGCGGGGGGGCTTTGAACATTCAGTACTTC. Translated, it gives CASRDQSGGALNIQYF.

The CDR3 sequence: CASSLEATGEHEQYF. The DNA of the CDR3 is TGCGCCAGCAGCTTGGAAGCAACAGGGGAACACGAGCAGTACTTC. This chain connects TRBV5-1 to TRBJ2-7, with 7 positions matching TRBD1. V shed 0 bases and J 5 bases; nucleotides not matched to a gene: 8. Germline V gives CDR1 SGHRS, CDR2 YFSETQ. This CDR3 comprises 15 residues.

This chain links TRBV18 with TRBJ2-1; TRBD2 aligns across 11 bases. The CDR3 loop spans 15 amino acids. Germline-derived CDR1 and CDR2 are KGHSH and LQKENI. V was clipped by 4 bases and J by 4 bases; unmatched bases: 3. CDR3 loop: CASSRRTSGYNEQFF. CDR3 in DNA: TGTGCCAGCTCACGACGGACTAGCGGGTACAATGAGCAGTTCTTC.

The chain uses TRBV6-1 and TRBJ1-1; D gene uncertain. CDR3 size: 15 residues. Germline CDR1 MNHNS, CDR2 SASEGT. Trimming removed 0 bases at V and 4 bases at J, with 12 bases between. CDR3 in DNA: TGTGCCAGCAGTGAAGCGCGAAGGGCAGTCACTGAAGCTTTCTTT. This gives the protein CASSEARRAVTEAFF.

This clone was observed a handful of times. The rearrangement uses TRBV19 and TRBJ2-2; 9 bases agree with TRBD1. Germline V gene data show CDR1 as LNHDA and CDR2 as SQIVND (reference sequence). With V trimmed by 11 bases and J by 4 bases, 8 bases remained unmatched. This CDR3 has 14 amino acids. The CDR3 is CAVRGQGITGELFF. The CDR3, as DNA: TGTGCCGTACGGGGACAGGGAATCACCGGGGAGCTGTTTTTT.

The chain links TRBV15 to TRBJ1-6; 9 bases map to TRBD1. Germline V CDR1 and CDR2: LNHNV, YYDKDF (reference sequence). J lost 9 bases, V lost 1 base, and 7 bases had no gene match. This CDR3 is 16 amino acids long. DNA for the CDR3: TGTGCCACCAGCAGAGGTACAACAGGGGGCGTTTCACCCCTCCACTTT. Translation gives CATSRGTTGGVSPLHF.

The V and J genes are TRBV6-1 and TRBJ2-1; tentative D call: TRBD2 (5 bases). The V end was cut by 6 bases, the J end by 4 bases, with 16 bases between. The CDR3 is made up of 15 amino acids. Per the germline V gene, CDR1 is MNHNS and CDR2 is SASEGT. CDR3 DNA sequence: TGTGCCAGCAGCTCGGGGTCAGTCCTTTACAATGAGCAGTTCTTC. As protein: CASSSGSVLYNEQFF.

V and J are TRBV30 and TRBJ2-1; 8 bases are a match to TRBD1. V lost 4 bases to trimming and J lost 9 bases; unmatched junction nucleotides: 8. Germline V gene sequence: CDR1 GTSNPN, CDR2 SVGIG (reference sequence). This CDR3 has 13 amino acids. CDR3: CAWTRQGPGEQFF. The DNA for the CDR3 is TGTGCCTGGACCAGACAGGGGCCGGGTGAGCAGTTCTTC.